This is a list of T cell receptor beta chains from one sample in a study of early T cells in non-severe SARS-CoV-2 infection. In TCRdb, the 5' RACE reads were re-called with MiXCR into one record per CDR3 protein. The sample has 65,000 to 95,000 distinct CDR3 sequences, more than 10% seen once; the top ten hold 15%. The sample in question was whole blood, obtained at baseline. The receptor source for this set is an adult who was a healthcare worker with PCR-confirmed SARS-CoV-2 infection or an uninfected control (not recorded which). The donor label of this sample is uncertain. Both conserved end residues are part of each CDR3. D genes are given only for firm matches. Rows give clone size only sometimes, using once, few, many, or a class for an expanded clone.

V	size	D	J	CDR3	DNA
TRBV2	many	.	TRBJ1-5	CASSATRVNQPQHF	TGTGCCAGCAGTGCAACAAGGGTAAATCAGCCCCAGCATTTT
TRBV12-3/TRBV12-4	few	.	TRBJ1-1	CASRANTEAFF	TGTGCCAGCAGGGCGAACACTGAAGCTTTCTTT
TRBV28	many	.	TRBJ2-7	CASRLRRNSYEQYF	TGTGCCAGCCGATTACGGCGGAACTCCTACGAGCAGTACTTC
TRBV5-1	many	TRBD2	TRBJ2-1	CASSLAAGGPGEQFF	TGCGCCAGCAGCTTAGCAGCGGGAGGCCCTGGTGAGCAGTTCTTC
TRBV7-2	many	TRBD2	TRBJ2-1	CASSPISSGGNEQFF	TGTGCCAGCAGCCCCATTTCCAGCGGGGGGAATGAGCAGTTCTTC
TRBV29-1	many	.	TRBJ1-5	CSARTADQPQHF	TGCAGCGCGCGGACGGCTGATCAGCCCCAGCATTTT
TRBV7-3	.	.	TRBJ2-3	CASSSDWGNTDTQYF	TGTGCCAGCAGCTCTGACTGGGGAAACACAGATACGCAGTATTTT
TRBV12-3/TRBV12-4	few	.	TRBJ2-1	CASSLWQGDNEQFF	TGTGCCAGCAGTTTATGGCAGGGTGACAATGAGCAGTTCTTC
TRBV6-5	.	.	TRBJ1-1	CASSYSQTGGTEAFF	TGTGCCAGCAGTTACTCTCAGACGGGCGGCACTGAAGCTTTCTTT
TRBV27	.	.	TRBJ2-7	CASSFSQGKYEQYF	TGTGCCAGCAGTTTCTCTCAGGGGAAATACGAGCAGTACTTC
TRBV7-2	many	.	TRBJ1-3	CASSSQGYTIYF	TGTGCCAGCAGCTCACAGGGCTACACCATATATTTT